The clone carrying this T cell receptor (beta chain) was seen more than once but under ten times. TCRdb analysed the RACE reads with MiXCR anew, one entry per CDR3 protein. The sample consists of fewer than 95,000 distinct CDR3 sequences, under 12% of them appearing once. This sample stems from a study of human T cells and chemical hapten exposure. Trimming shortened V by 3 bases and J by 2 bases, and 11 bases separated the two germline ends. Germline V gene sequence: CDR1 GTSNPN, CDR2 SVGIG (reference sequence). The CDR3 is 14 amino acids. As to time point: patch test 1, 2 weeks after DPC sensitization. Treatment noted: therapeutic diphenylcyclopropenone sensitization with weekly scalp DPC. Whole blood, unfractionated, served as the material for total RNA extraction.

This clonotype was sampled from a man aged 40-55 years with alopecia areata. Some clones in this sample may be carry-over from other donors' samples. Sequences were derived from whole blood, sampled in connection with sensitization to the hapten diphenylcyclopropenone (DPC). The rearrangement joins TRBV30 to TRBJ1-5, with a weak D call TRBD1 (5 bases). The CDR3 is CAWRTQGGNQPQHF. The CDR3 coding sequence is TGTGCCTGGAGAACTCAGGGAGGCAATCAGCCCCAGCATTTT.